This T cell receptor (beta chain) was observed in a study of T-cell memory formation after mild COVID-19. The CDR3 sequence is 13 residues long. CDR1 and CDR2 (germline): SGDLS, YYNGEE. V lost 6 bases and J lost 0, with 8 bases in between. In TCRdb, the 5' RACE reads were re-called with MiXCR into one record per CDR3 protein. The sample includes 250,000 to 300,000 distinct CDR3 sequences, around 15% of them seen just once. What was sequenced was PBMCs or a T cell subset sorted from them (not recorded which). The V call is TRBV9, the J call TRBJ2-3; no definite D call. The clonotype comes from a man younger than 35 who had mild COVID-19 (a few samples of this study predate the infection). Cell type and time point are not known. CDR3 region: CASTIGSTDTQYF. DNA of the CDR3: TGTGCCAGCACTATCGGGAGCACAGATACGCAGTATTTT.